These 9 T cell receptor beta chains share one sample of origin, sequenced in a study of shared clonotypes between healthy human individuals. The method was immunoSEQ multiplex PCR; TCRdb's version includes in-frame clones alone and lacks a portion of them. The sample records more than 2,000,000 clones, 85% to 95% being singletons. Sequenced sample: naive CD4+ T cells from PBMCs. Subset in this sample: CD45RA+ positively selected. The source of these receptors is a man between 18 and 29 years old in good health. Some clones in this sample may be carry-over from other donors' samples.

This clone turned up a few times. This chain links TRBV4-1 with TRBJ1-2; 9 bases align to TRBD1. Germline V gene sequence: CDR1 MGHRA, CDR2 YSYEKL. The CDR3 covers 14 residues. After removal of 4 bases from V and 6 bases from J, the junction contained 6 bases not matched to a gene. The chain's CDR3 is CASSPPDRGDGYTF. The CDR3 DNA reads TGCGCCAGCAGCCCTCCCGACAGGGGGGATGGCTACACCTTC.

On this clone itself: The sample holds other DNA sequences that translate to the same CDR3. The chain is built from TRBV4-3 and TRBJ2-7; D perhaps matches TRBD1 (6 bases). The CDR3 extends over 15 amino acids. V lost 2 bases and J 0 bases, leaving 11 bases between the germline ends. The V gene's germline CDR1 is LGHNA and CDR2 YSLEER. This CDR3 reads CASSQRTGISYEQYF. The DNA of the CDR3 is TGCGCCAGCAGCCAACGTACAGGGATCTCCTACGAGCAGTACTTC.

The chain is built from TRBV5-4 and TRBJ2-5; D unclear. CDR3 length: 16 amino acids. V lost 0 bases and J lost 1, with 13 bases in between. Per germline, CDR1 SGHNT and CDR2 YYREEE (reference sequence). The CDR3 is CASSLAGGVSQETQYF. Here the CDR3 DNA reads TGTGCCAGCAGCTTGGCCGGTGGGGTCTCCCAAGAGACCCAGTACTTC.

The V call is TRBV2, the J call TRBJ1-2; TRBD1 might be the D (5 bases). CDR1 SNHLY and CDR2 FYNNEI come from the germline V gene. This CDR3 has 16 residues. Trimming stripped 2 bases from V and 4 bases from J, with 17 bases between. The CDR3 sequence is CASSESGRAYGYGYTF. The CDR3 nucleotides are TGTGCCAGCAGTGAATCTGGCAGGGCCTACGGCTATGGCTACACCTTC.

As to this clone: The identical CDR3 is also encoded by other nucleotide sequences in the sample. The chain recombines TRBV30 with TRBJ2-2; D assignment may be TRBD1 or TRBD2 (5 bases each). Per germline, CDR1 GTSNPN and CDR2 SVGIG (reference sequence). The CDR3 covers 13 residues. V was clipped by 0 bases and J by 4 bases, with 6 bases between them. CDR3 protein: CAWSVGGTGELFF. The CDR3 DNA sequence: TGTGCCTGGAGTGTTGGGGGCACCGGGGAGCTGTTTTTT. The full variable domain, rest sourced from reference TRBV30 and TRBJ2-2, is SQTIHQWPATLVQPVGSPLSLECTVEGTSNPNLYWYRQAAGRGLQLLFYSVGIGQISSEVPQNLSASRPQDRQFILSSKKLLLSDSGFYLCAWSVGGTGELFFGEGSRLTVL.

The rearrangement joins TRBV12-2 to TRBJ2-3; the table gives TRBD2 as D, unverified against the DNA. TRBV12-2 is described as a pseudogene. The length of the CDR3 is 16 residues. CDR3: CASRPTERACTDTQYF. CDR3 nucleotide sequence: TGTGCAAGTCGCCCAACAGAGCGGGCTTGCACAGATACGCAGTATTTT.

The chain is built from TRBV11-1 and TRBJ2-3, with TRBD2 matching 13 bases. Germline CDR1 reads SGHAT; CDR2 reads FQDESV (reference sequence). This CDR3 region has 16 residues. Trimming cost V 5 bases and J 5 bases; bases outside gene matches: 7. The CDR3 region has the DNA TGTGCCAGCAGCCCCGGACTAGCGGGAGAGGTAGATACGCAGTATTTT. Protein: CASSPGLAGEVDTQYF.

This chain links TRBV5-5 with TRBJ2-7; D ambiguous. Trimming took 4 bases from V and 1 from J, leaving 15 bases between them. There are 15 residues in the CDR3. The V gene's germline CDR1 is SGHKS and CDR2 YYEKEE (reference sequence). The CDR3 is CASSAGPTESYEQYF. For the CDR3, the DNA is TGTGCCAGCAGCGCAGGACCGACTGAGTCCTACGAGCAGTACTTC.

This clone was seen a few times. The rearrangement uses TRBV7-3 and TRBJ1-5, with 7 positions matching TRBD1. CDR3 length: 16 amino acids. CDR1 is SGHTA and CDR2 is FQGTGA in the germline V gene. V trimming: 5 bases; J trimming: 0 bases; junction bases outside the gene matches: 7. The CDR3 region is CASSPTGPHSNQPQHF. CDR3 in DNA: TGTGCCAGCAGCCCGACAGGGCCCCATAGCAATCAGCCCCAGCATTTT.